This T cell receptor (beta chain) was found in a study of T cells in Graves' hyperthyroidism and ophthalmopathy. Findings and caveats of the study: Most expanded thyroid clonotypes above 0.001 also appeared in blood.

V was cut by 7 bases and J by 1 base, with 20 bases left in between. Germline V gene lookup returns CDR1 MDHEN and CDR2 SYDVKM. This CDR3 region has 16 residues. The CDR3 regions of TCR beta were amplified from RNA transcripts. An initial round of RT-PCR targeting the TCR CDR3 relied on the HTBI primer set. TCRdb itself ran the multiplex PCR reads through MiXCR, one entry per CDR3 protein. Of roughly 290,000 distinct CDR3 sequences in the sample, approximately 15% were seen once. Clinical symptoms, serum thyroxine, TRAb, thyroid ultrasound and orbital computed tomography established diagnosis. Using around 10 ml of fresh peripheral blood, PBMCs were prepared. This clonotype has at least ten counts. Its target is not known.

Sequenced: blood. This clonotype originated in a woman between 40 and 55 years old with Graves' hyperthyroidism. The chain links TRBV28 to TRBJ2-7; the D gene is possibly TRBD1 (7 bases). This CDR3 reads CASIRRGTASSYEQYF. The CDR3 DNA reads TGTGCCAGCATAAGGAGGGGGACAGCGTCGTCCTACGAGCAGTACTTC.